The source of this T cell receptor beta chain is a study of cytomegalovirus exposure and HLA in healthy donors. General study points: Looking again later, the authors saw that most CMV-associated TCR beta chains seemed HLA-restricted. Listed as cytomegalovirus-associated were 150 or so TCR beta chains. Most TCR sequences showed up rarely, but some public TCRs showed up in many donors.

Regarding this clone: Its antigen is not known.

The PCR contained 60 Vbeta and 13 Jbeta primers. Assay: immunoSEQ multiplex PCR; the TCRdb copy retains only in-frame clones and omits some. Of more than 65,000 clones listed, over 60% are singletons. Sequenced sample: PBMCs. The clonotype originates from a man aged 35-49 years in good health and CMV-seronegative.

In nucleotides, the CDR3 is TGTGCCAGCAGCGGATTGGACAGGCTTACCTCTGGAAACACCATATATTTT. This sequence encodes CASSGLDRLTSGNTIYF. The chain has TRBV5-6 and TRBJ1-3; 7 bases are a match to TRBD1. Germline assignment: CDR1 SGHDT and CDR2 YYEEEE. Trimming at V came to 4 bases and at J to 0 bases, leaving 10 bases not matched to a gene. CDR3 length: 17 residues.